These 32 T cell receptor beta chains originate from one sample sequenced in a study of CD8 T cells in Susac syndrome. The RNA, roughly 0.5 to 1 ug, was put through reverse transcription using random hexamers. MiXCR was run by TCRdb on the immunoSEQ multiplex PCR reads, yielding one entry per CDR3 protein. In the table there are approximately 68,000 distinct CDR3 sequences, approximately 94% of which are singletons. Sequencing was performed on CD8+ T cells from PBMCs. These receptors were obtained from a human donor with multiple sclerosis.

This clonotype was observed a single time. This chain connects TRBV12-3 or TRBV12-4 to TRBJ1-2; D ambiguous. V was clipped by 0 bases and J by 8 bases, with 7 bases between them. The CDR3 consists of 12 residues. The CDR3 spells CASSLAGGGYTF. In DNA, the CDR3 is TGTGCCAGCAGTTTAGCGGGCGGGGGCTACACCTTC.

The chain uses TRBV20-1 and TRBJ2-1; 12 bases line up with TRBD2. The CDR3 consists of 15 residues. V shed 5 bases and J 10 bases; nucleotides not matched to a gene: 12. Looked up from germline, CDR1 is DFQATT and CDR2 is SNEGSKA (reference sequence). CDR3: CSAAMETSGSREQFF. The CDR3 coding sequence is TGCAGTGCTGCAATGGAGACTAGCGGGAGTCGGGAGCAGTTCTTC.

This chain uses TRBV6-5 with TRBJ1-1; TRBD1 agrees at 8 bases. CDR1 and CDR2 from the germline V gene are MNHEY and SVGAGI. The CDR3 totals 13 residues. With 1 base clipped from V and 8 bases from J, the junction kept 3 bases outside the gene matches. The CDR3 DNA sequence: TGTGCCAGCAGTTACTGGGGACAGGAGGAAGCTTTCTTT. It is translated as CASSYWGQEEAFF.

The rearrangement links TRBV20-1 to TRBJ2-1; no definite D call. Deletions cut 1 base from V and 0 bases from J, with 7 bases between. Germline V gives CDR1 DFQATT, CDR2 SNEGSKA (reference sequence). This CDR3 region has 14 residues. The CDR3, as DNA: TGCAGTGCTAGAGCGGTTAGCTCCTACAATGAGCAGTTCTTC. Residues: CSARAVSSYNEQFF.

The V and J genes are TRBV2 and TRBJ2-3, with D unclear. The V end was cut by 7 bases, the J end by 1 base, with 27 bases between. Looked up from germline, CDR1 is SNHLY and CDR2 is FYNNEI. CDR3 length equals 19 residues. CDR3 in amino acids: CASTWSMAAARQGTDTQYF. The DNA of the CDR3 is TGTGCCAGCACGTGGAGTATGGCGGCGGCTCGTCAAGGCACAGATACGCAGTATTTT.

This chain links TRBV5-6 with TRBJ1-1; 9 nucleotides match TRBD1. Per the germline V gene, CDR1 is SGHDT and CDR2 is YYEEEE. The CDR3 consists of 16 residues. Trimming cost V 1 base and J 0 bases; bases outside gene matches: 4. The DNA for the CDR3 is TGTGCCAGCAGCTTGTGGAACAGGGGGCTGAACACTGAAGCTTTCTTT. Translation gives CASSLWNRGLNTEAFF.

The chain links TRBV6-4 to TRBJ2-5; 9 bases are shared with TRBD2. Germline V CDR1 and CDR2: MRHNA, SNTAGT. J lost 4 bases, V lost 0 bases, and 3 bases had no gene match. The CDR3 consists of 15 residues. The CDR3 loop reads CASSDSAGGVETQYF. DNA for the CDR3: TGTGCCAGCAGTGACTCGGCGGGGGGGGTAGAGACCCAGTACTTC.

V gene TRBV7-9 combines with J gene TRBJ2-5, with 11 positions matching TRBD2. The junction had 6 bases not matched to a gene; V was cut back by 4 bases and J by 5 bases. Germline V gene lookup returns CDR1 SEHNR and CDR2 FQNEAQ (reference sequence). This CDR3 region has 15 residues. DNA of the CDR3: TGTGCCAGCAGCTCAACGACTAGCGGGATCGAGACCCAGTACTTC. This translates into CASSSTTSGIETQYF.

The genes are TRBV10-3 and TRBJ2-7, with 9 bases that match TRBD2. The germline CDR1 and CDR2 sequences are ENHRY and SYGVKD. V was pared by 8 bases and J by 3 bases, with 5 bases of the junction left unmatched. There are 13 residues in the CDR3. This CDR3 reads CAIRAGGFYEQYF. The DNA of the CDR3 is TGTGCCATCCGCGCGGGAGGGTTCTACGAGCAGTACTTC.

This clonotype was seen once. The V call is TRBV11-2, the J call TRBJ2-7; D possibly matches TRBD1 or TRBD2 (6 bases each). Deletions cut 2 bases from V and 0 bases from J, with 14 bases between. The length of the CDR3 is 16 residues. Per the germline V gene, CDR1 is SGHAT and CDR2 is FQNNGV. The CDR3 region is CASSLSEGEYSYEQYF. The CDR3 nucleotides are TGTGCCAGCAGCTTATCGGAGGGGGAATACTCCTACGAGCAGTACTTC.

The chain employs TRBV19 and TRBJ2-4; D is undetermined. Trimming pared 5 bases from V and 6 bases from J, leaving 14 bases between. Germline V gene lookup returns CDR1 LNHDA and CDR2 SQIVND (reference sequence). The CDR3 sequence is 14 residues long. The CDR3 nucleotides are TGTGCCAGTAGTGTATACCTCTGGGGAAACATTCAGTACTTC. This gives the protein CASSVYLWGNIQYF.

The gene calls are TRBV24-1 and TRBJ2-6; TRBD1 is a possible D gene (6 bases). The CDR3 extends over 14 amino acids. In germline, CDR1 is KGHDR, CDR2 SFDVKD. Trimming left V 9 bases short and J 1 base short, with 9 bases between. CDR3 sequence reads: CATQDSSGANVLTF. The DNA of the CDR3 is TGTGCCACCCAGGACAGTTCTGGGGCCAACGTCCTGACTTTC.

The chain has TRBV12-3 or TRBV12-4 and TRBJ2-7; unclear D gene. The length of the CDR3 is 12 residues. V dropped 6 bases and J dropped 6 bases, with 12 bases sitting between them. CDR3: CASSPGQSEQYF. As DNA, the CDR3 is TGTGCCAGCAGCCCCGGGCAGTCCGAGCAGTACTTC.

The chain is built from TRBV6-2 or TRBV6-3 and TRBJ1-1; D remains ambiguous. V was pared by 2 bases and J by 3 bases, with 4 bases between. Germline CDR1 and CDR2: MNHEY and SVGEGT. The CDR3 loop spans 12 amino acids. CDR3 sequence (DNA): TGTGCCAGCAGTTACGGGGACACTGAAGCTTTCTTT. Its translation is CASSYGDTEAFF.

This sequence joins TRBV4-3 and TRBJ2-7; D is unresolved. CDR1 and CDR2 (germline): LGHNA, YSLEER. The CDR3 is made up of 17 amino acids. Trimming stripped 1 base from V and 2 bases from J, with 18 bases between. In DNA form, the CDR3 reads TGCGCCAGCAGCCAAGGTCCCTCGGTAGCAGTGACCTACGAGCAGTACTTC. This encodes CASSQGPSVAVTYEQYF.

CDR3 in amino acids: CSVQGDTLNTEAFF. In nucleotides, the CDR3 is TGCAGCGTTCAAGGGGACACTTTGAACACTGAAGCTTTCTTT. The J gene is TRBJ1-1, the V gene TRBV29-1, with a weak D call TRBD1 (6 bases). The CDR3 sequence is 14 residues long. V lost 5 bases and J 0 bases, leaving 13 bases between the germline ends. Germline lookup yields CDR1 SQVTM and CDR2 ANQGSEA.

The chain recombines TRBV7-9 with TRBJ1-5, with TRBD1 matching over 7 bases. Germline loops: CDR1 SEHNR, CDR2 FQNEAQ (reference sequence). The length of the CDR3 is 12 residues. V lost 1 base, J lost 11 bases, and 2 bases stayed unmatched. The CDR3 reads CASSLGQGAQHF. The CDR3 DNA reads as TGTGCCAGCAGCTTAGGACAGGGTGCCCAGCATTTT.

The chain employs TRBV9 and TRBJ1-1; weak D call: TRBD1 (6 bases). The ends were cut back, 3 bases at V and 1 base at J, with 10 bases in the middle. This CDR3 has 14 amino acids. The germline gives CDR1 SGDLS, CDR2 YYNGEE. CDR3 DNA: TGTGCCAGCAGCGCGGGACACCCGAACACTGAAGCTTTCTTT. Translated: CASSAGHPNTEAFF.

The DNA of the CDR3 is TGTGCCAGCAGCCTAATAACCGGGGAGCTGTTTTTT. It is translated as CASSLITGELFF. This chain joins TRBV5-6 and TRBJ2-2; no definite D call. Trimming shortened V by 4 bases and J by 5 bases, and 6 bases separated the two germline ends. Looked up from germline, CDR1 is SGHDT and CDR2 is YYEEEE. The CDR3 covers 12 residues.

The chain has TRBV7-8 and TRBJ2-7; TRBD1 might be the D (5 bases). CDR1 SGHVS and CDR2 FQNEAQ come from the germline V gene. The ends were cut back, 2 bases at V and 4 bases at J, with 12 bases in the middle. CDR3 length equals 14 residues. CDR3: CASSLLLTGYEQYF. CDR3 DNA sequence: TGTGCCAGCAGCTTATTGCTTACAGGTTACGAGCAGTACTTC.

The CDR3 DNA is TGTGCCAGCAGCTTGGCGGGCCCCTCTGGAAACACCATATATTTT. Its protein product is CASSLAGPSGNTIYF. The rearrangement links TRBV5-4 to TRBJ1-3; no clear D. From germline, CDR1 is SGHNT and CDR2 YYREEE (reference sequence). The CDR3 totals 15 residues. Trimming left V 0 bases short and J 0 bases short, with 7 bases between.

The chain joins TRBV4-3 to TRBJ1-5; possibly TRBD1 for D (5 bases). V lost 3 bases and J lost 7, with 16 bases in between. This CDR3 contains 15 residues. In germline, CDR1 is LGHNA, CDR2 YSLEER. CDR3 in DNA: TGCGCCAGCAGCCAGGGGCGCGGGGCTAAGCAGCCCCAGCATTTT. Residues: CASSQGRGAKQPQHF.

The CDR3 DNA follows: TGTGCCAGCAGCGTACCTTTGGACAGGCCGAACACCGGGGAGCTGTTTTTT. It specifies CASSVPLDRPNTGELFF. The rearrangement uses TRBV9 and TRBJ2-2; 7 nucleotides match TRBD1. Germline V gives CDR1 SGDLS, CDR2 YYNGEE. V dropped 1 base and J dropped 0; count of bases not matched to a gene: 6. This CDR3 contains 17 residues.

The rearrangement links TRBV29-1 to TRBJ2-1; TRBD2 matches 8 bases. Germline V lookup: CDR1 SQVTM, CDR2 ANQGSEA. J gave up 6 bases and V 7 bases, and 11 bases lay outside the gene matches. This CDR3 has 14 residues. The CDR3 sequence is CSALGLAGFNEQFF. The DNA of the CDR3 is TGCAGCGCCTTAGGCCTAGCGGGCTTCAATGAGCAGTTCTTC.

This chain links TRBV29-1 with TRBJ2-7; 9 bases are shared with TRBD2. The CDR3 length is 13 residues. J was trimmed by 2 bases and V by 7 bases; bases with no gene match: 6. The V gene's germline CDR1 is SQVTM and CDR2 ANQGSEA. DNA of the CDR3: TGCAGCGCCTCTAGCGGGATAGCCTACGAGCAGTACTTC. Translating gives CSASSGIAYEQYF.

The V call is TRBV6-5, the J call TRBJ2-7; the D gene could be TRBD1 or TRBD2 (5 bases each). Germline V gene sequence: CDR1 MNHEY, CDR2 SVGAGI. V lost 6 bases and J lost 6, with 9 bases in between. The CDR3 extends over 11 amino acids. CDR3: CASRAGSEQYF. CDR3 coding DNA: TGTGCCAGCAGGGCAGGGAGCGAGCAGTACTTC.

This clonotype appeared a single time. The chain recombines TRBV25-1 with TRBJ1-1; D gene ambiguous. V was shortened by 4 bases and J by 0 bases, with 0 bases between the two germline ends. The CDR3 length is 11 residues. CDR1 and CDR2 from the germline V gene are MGHDK and SYGVNS. CDR3 loop: CASSVNTEAFF. CDR3 bases: TGTGCCAGCAGTGTGAACACTGAAGCTTTCTTT.

The rearrangement joins TRBV30 to TRBJ2-2; maybe TRBD2 (7 bases). Looked up from germline, CDR1 is GTSNPN and CDR2 is SVGIG (reference sequence). Trimming removed 2 bases from V and 4 bases from J, with 23 bases in between. This CDR3 comprises 18 residues. The CDR3 nucleotides are TGTGCCTGGAGTCCCTCCCAGGGGAGGGCCAGAGGCACCGGGGAGCTGTTTTTT. It specifies CAWSPSQGRARGTGELFF.

The chain is built from TRBV11-2 and TRBJ2-7; 7 nucleotides line up with TRBD2. Trimming removed 7 bases from V and 5 bases from J; junction bases left unmatched: 8. This CDR3 is 13 amino acids long. Germline V lookup: CDR1 SGHAT, CDR2 FQNNGV. CDR3 region: CASTPGLVDEQYF. In DNA form, the CDR3 reads TGTGCCAGCACCCCCGGACTAGTCGACGAGCAGTACTTC.

The chain carries TRBV7-9 and TRBJ2-7; TRBD1 matches at 8 bases. This CDR3 spans 14 amino acids. Germline V lookup: CDR1 SEHNR, CDR2 FQNEAQ (reference sequence). J lost 3 bases, V lost 1 base, and 2 bases had no gene match. The CDR3 DNA reads TGTGCCAGCAGCTTAGACAGGGGGATCTACGAGCAGTACTTC. It specifies CASSLDRGIYEQYF.

In its sample, this clonotype was seen a few times. The rearrangement uses TRBV27 and TRBJ1-1, with D unresolved. The CDR3 consists of 14 residues. V was trimmed by 6 bases and J by 1 base, leaving 12 bases between them. The germline V gene has CDR1 MNHEY and CDR2 SMNVEV (reference sequence). The DNA of the CDR3 is TGTGCCAGCAGCTCTTTTCAGGAGAACACTGAAGCTTTCTTT. Encoded protein: CASSSFQENTEAFF.

The rearrangement links TRBV5-1 to TRBJ2-7, with TRBD2 matching over 16 bases. Germline V CDR1 and CDR2: SGHRS, YFSETQ. CDR3 length: 15 amino acids. The ends lost 4 bases at V and 5 bases at J; junction bases unmatched: 3. The CDR3 here is CASSGTSGRGNEQYF. CDR3 DNA sequence: TGCGCCAGCAGCGGGACTAGCGGGAGGGGGAACGAGCAGTACTTC.